This T cell receptor (beta chain) is drawn from a study of vaccination and CD4 T cells after COVID-19. Study-wide background: Once diagnosed, patients had post-COVID samples drawn a median 101 days later (range 35 to 161). The authors used overlapping spike peptides from SARS-CoV-2, HCoV-NL63, HCoV-OC43 and HCoV-229E to stimulate cells.

A remark on this clonotype: The target antigen is unknown.

V shed 5 bases, J shed 0 bases, and the junction held 6 bases outside the gene matches. Germline V gives CDR1 SGHTA, CDR2 FQGNSA. The CDR3 is made up of 16 amino acids. Scientists ran DNA taken from cultured CD4+ T cells through the Oncomine TCR Beta short-read assay for sequencing. One entry per CDR3 protein, called by TCRdb with MiXCR from the PCR reads. This sample yields about 12,000 distinct CDR3 sequences, of which about three fifths are seen a single time; just under 9% belongs to the top ten. Documented treatment: approximately 10-day PBMC culture with coronavirus spike peptide pools or control peptides (ViraFEST assay). Expanded clonotypes were found by TCR sequencing after peptide-pool stimulation (ViraFEST). The authors cultured two million PBMCs per well with roughly 9.8 IU/ml IL-2 and about 9.4 ug/ml peptide pools.

The source of this sequence is a human donor who had recovered from COVID-19. The genes are TRBV7-2 and TRBJ1-3, with TRBD1 identical over 8 bases. Source: CD4+ T cells from blood, cultured in vitro, taken before SARS-CoV-2 vaccination. CDR3: CASSIGQGFSGNTIYF. In DNA form, the CDR3 reads TGTGCCAGCAGCATTGGACAGGGTTTCTCTGGAAACACCATATATTTT.